This paragraph covers one TCR beta chain sequence. Its antigen remains unidentified. No base-level quality is on record; no much larger clone is a single base apart. According to the study, the label for this sample's time point signals: cycle 1 day 1 (C1D1), immediately before nivolumab initiation. All trial patients had relapsed after autologous stem cell transplantation, with cohorts A, B and C differing in prior brentuximab vedotin exposure. The trial cohort included around 56 patients with relapsed/refractory classical Hodgkin lymphoma, and each patient had a best overall response of complete response, partial response or progressive disease. Trial patients were treated with single-agent nivolumab in the multi-cohort phase II CheckMate 205 trial. An independent review committee assessed best overall response using the 2007 International Working Group response criteria. Trial PBMCs were collected immediately before nivolumab initiation (C1D1) and during therapy at cycle 2 day 1 and cycle 4 day 1. Peripheral blood was collected in 8 mL Vacutainer Cell Preparation Tubes, from which PBMCs were isolated by centrifugation and then cryopreserved.

This entry comes from a study of PD-1 blockade in classical Hodgkin lymphoma (dated by TCRdb to the early 2020s). Regarding the research as a whole: Nivolumab dosing was 3 mg/kg intravenously every 2 weeks, continuing until either disease progression or unacceptable toxicity. A peripheral blood immune signature of response to PD-1 blockade in classical Hodgkin lymphoma was defined using TCR beta sequencing and CyTOF.

Findings and caveats that apply to the study as a whole: CD4+ but not CD8+ TCR diversity rose significantly by C4D1 (p=0.0027 vs p=0.16), most apparent in complete responders (p=0.02). Baseline TCR diversity was reported as lower in newly diagnosed patients than in healthy donors, and lower still in relapsed/refractory patients. Trial patients achieving complete response had baseline diversity similar to newly diagnosed patients, whereas partial responders and progressors had significantly lower diversity. Lower diversity was observed in patients in whom nivolumab was started less than 1 year after ASCT, and these patients were excluded from later analyses so that confounding by immune reconstitution would be avoided. The study was restricted to a single clinical trial cohort, and the causes of repertoire differences, possibly disease activity or prior therapy, were left undefined.

Genomic DNA was isolated using the Qiagen DNeasy kit from unsorted PBMCs as well as from negatively selected CD4+ and CD8+ fractions. TCR beta CDR3 regions were amplified by immunoSEQ multiplex PCR using primers annealing to V and J segments. A synthetic immune receptor repertoire was used to minimize amplification bias, and remaining bias was computationally removed after sequencing. Under the source paper's analysis protocol: Custom Python scripts were used to quantify repertoire diversity as the Shannon entropy index. The unsorted, CD4+ and CD8+ repertoires were each analyzed separately, with the exception of combined analyses, where CD4+ and CD8+ sequences were merged in silico. Clonal expansion was defined as a frequency increase of at least 2-fold after treatment compared with C1D1, and clones undetected at baseline were assigned a pseudocount of 0.5. Singleton clones were defined as clones with 0 or 1 copy at C1D1, and non-singleton clones were defined as clones with 2 or more copies. Clones expanded in unsorted samples were labelled as CD4+, CD8+ or unknown by matching protein sequences in sorted samples from the same patient. Wilcoxon tests on paired samples were used to test changes in diversity from C1D1 to C4D1. TCRdb stores this immuneACCESS table with in-frame sequences only. Part of the clones is absent; in the studies checked, under half of the shortfall reflects unresolved V genes, and no reason is known for the rest. V and J calls and clone size come straight from that table; D and trimming were deduced from the DNA. In this sample the table shows roughly 97,000 clones, over 80% of which occur a single time. The leading ten clones occupy 9% to 15% of the sample.

The source was peripheral blood mononuclear cells (PBMCs), collected at baseline. This clonotype originated in a human donor with classical Hodgkin lymphoma.

In nucleotide form, the sequence is TGTGCCATTGGGCAGGATAATCAGCCCCAGCATTTT. Protein translation: CAIGQDNQPQHF. The chain is made from TRBV5-4 and TRBJ1-5, with no D gene named confidently. V lost 9 bases and J lost 4 bases; the stretch between them is 11 bases long. Counted from cysteine to phenylalanine, this CDR3 has 12 amino acids. Just the 36-base CDR3 DNA is kept, in frame starting at base 1. CDR1 and CDR2, per the germline V gene (reference sequence), are SGHNT and YYREEE.